The subject of this entry is one T cell receptor (beta chain). The data were obtained in a study of blood T cell repertoires in COVID-19. Background on the study: Acute and convalescent COVID-19 samples came from the United States, Italy and Spain. T cells, B-cell-depleted T cells, or PBMCs provided the cDNA or gDNA that served as material.

Germline V gene sequence: CDR1 PRHDT, CDR2 FYEKMQ (reference sequence). Deletions cut 5 bases from V and 5 bases from J, with 12 bases between. The length of the CDR3 is 13 residues. In the original processing: How many nucleated cells were present was estimated from reference gene primer amplification. Repertoires were generated with immunoSEQ multiplex PCR, while TCRdb's copy carries only in-frame clones and drops some. V and J calls and clone size come straight from that table; D and trimming were deduced from the DNA. In the table there are more than 70,000 clones, 82% of which are singletons. Source material: peripheral blood. The source of this sequence is a human donor in a cohort sampled during active COVID-19. This rearrangement joins TRBV13 to TRBJ1-1, with D uncertain. The CDR3 loop reads CASSPRPGTEAFF. CDR3 sequence (DNA): TGTGCCAGCAGCCCCCGTCCGGGGACTGAAGCTTTCTTT.